This T cell receptor beta chain was documented in a study of technical replicates of blood from a few donors. The CDR3 loop spans 16 amino acids. The V gene's germline CDR1 is SNHLY and CDR2 FYNNEI. The V and J ends lost 10 bases and 0 bases respectively, with 19 bases between them. The data were produced by immunoSEQ multiplex PCR, yet TCRdb's version contains in-frame clones alone and is incomplete. The table includes about 50,000 clones, roughly 95% detected once. This TCR derives from a human donor in good health. The rearrangement links TRBV2 to TRBJ2-1; unclear D gene. Sequenced material: T cells isolated from PBMCs. The CDR3 nucleotides read TGTGCCAACCATCAAAGCGAGCTGATCTCCTACAATGAGCAGTTCTTC. It codes for CANHQSELISYNEQFF.